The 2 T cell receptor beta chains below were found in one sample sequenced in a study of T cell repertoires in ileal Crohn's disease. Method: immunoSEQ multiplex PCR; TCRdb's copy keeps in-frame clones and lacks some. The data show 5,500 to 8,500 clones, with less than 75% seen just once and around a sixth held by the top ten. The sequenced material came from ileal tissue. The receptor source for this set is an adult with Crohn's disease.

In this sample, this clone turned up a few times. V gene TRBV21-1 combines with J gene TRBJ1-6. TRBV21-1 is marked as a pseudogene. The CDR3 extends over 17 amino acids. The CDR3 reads CASSTVSVSSYNSPLHF. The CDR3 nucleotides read TGTGCCAGCAGCACGGTTTCCGTGAGCTCCTATAATTCACCCCTCCACTTT.

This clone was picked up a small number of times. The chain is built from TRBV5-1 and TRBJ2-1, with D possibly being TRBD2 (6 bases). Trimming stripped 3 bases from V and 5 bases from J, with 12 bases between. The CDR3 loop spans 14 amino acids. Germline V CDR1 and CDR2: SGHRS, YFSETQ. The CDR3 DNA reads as TGCGCCAGCAGCTGGCGGGGCGGGGACAATGAGCAGTTCTTC. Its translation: CASSWRGGDNEQFF. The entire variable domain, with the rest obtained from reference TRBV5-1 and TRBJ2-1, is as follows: KAGVTQTPRYLIKTRGQQVTLSCSPISGHRSVSWYQQTPGQGLQFLFEYFSETQRNKGNFPGRFSGRQFSNSRSEMNVSTLELGDSALYLCASSWRGGDNEQFFGPGTRLTVL.